This T cell receptor beta chain was obtained from a study of Ad26.COV2.S vaccination and SARS-CoV-2 variants (dated by TCRdb to 2020 to 2022). Looking at the study overall: Vaccine-arm donors were drawn from COV1001, a multicentre, randomized, double-blind, placebo-controlled phase I-IIa trial of Ad26.COV2.S in healthy adults. Ad26.COV2.S was administered intramuscularly at 5 x 10^10 or 1 x 10^11 viral particles, either as a single shot or as two shots given 56 days apart. The TCR-sequenced set comprised around 30 samples: roughly 19 Ad26.COV2.S vaccine recipients, 5 placebo recipients and 8 SARS-CoV-2 convalescent individuals. Throughout the experiments and outcome assessment, investigators stayed blinded to trial group allocation. Trial participants were randomized into five groups of five, in which low-dose or high-dose Ad26.COV2.S was given once or twice, or placebo was given on both occasions. TCRbeta repertoire sequencing served as the tool for gauging how specific and how broad the SARS-CoV-2-reactive T cell receptors were following Ad26.COV2.S vaccination.

General findings and caveats noted by the study authors: The study was not powered for comparison of responses between vaccine doses or regimens. After vaccination, substantial breadth of spike-specific CD8+ and CD4+ T cell responses was reported. It was noted by the authors that total T cell responses may have been underestimated by the TCR breadth and depth analyses. Compared with placebo recipients, Ad26.COV2.S recipients showed higher spike-specific TCR breadth (P = 0.0014). Vaccine and placebo recipients had similar non-spike TCR breadth, a finding consistent with the vaccine containing only spike.

Remarks on this clone: The target of this receptor is not known. No base quality information exists; no much larger clone differs at one position.

There are 13 amino acids in the CDR3, from cysteine to phenylalanine inclusive. The DNA shown is the 39-base CDR3, in frame from base 1. The CDR1 and CDR2 encoded by the germline V gene are ENHRY and SYGVKD. The V and J ends are trimmed by 10 bases and 5 bases, leaving 18 bases between them. According to the study, the label for this sample's treatment or condition signals: 19 received Ad26.COV2.S at low or high dose, single or two shots; several received placebo; per-sample allocation not given. Repertoires of vaccine and placebo recipients were sequenced from samples collected on day 63 after the first injection. Cohort 1b enrolled 25 or so adults aged 18-55 years at a single site in Boston, USA, between 29 July and 7 August 2020. As a vaccine, Ad26.COV2.S was a replication-incompetent adenovirus type 26 vector that expressed a prefusion-stabilized SARS-CoV-2 spike protein derived from the original Wuhan strain.

The immunoSEQ Assay was used to sequence TCRbeta CDR3 regions. After extraction, genomic DNA underwent amplification by bias-controlled multiplex PCR, followed by high-throughput sequencing. The authors' analysis ran thus. To quantify the absolute abundance of every unique TCRbeta CDR3 region, sequences were collapsed and filtered. T cell fraction was estimated by normalization of TCRbeta template counts to usable DNA, with usable DNA being measured through amplification of reference genes present in all nucleated cells. Repertoire TCRs were annotated as SARS-CoV-2-specific by exact matching of V gene, CDR3 amino acid sequence and J gene to a known reactive TCR set. The reference SARS-CoV-2 TCR set was derived from MIRA and filtered for enrichment in COVID-19-positive ImmuneCODE repertoires, a step that removed public or cross-reactive TCRs. Drawing on the MIRA antigens, annotated TCRs were analysed further at the level of specific ORF or position within ORF. Breadth was defined as annotated unique rearrangements over total unique productive rearrangements; depth was the summed frequency of those rearrangements. Two-sided Wilcoxon rank-sum tests were applied when comparing TCR breadth between groups. In its TCRdb copy, this immuneACCESS table keeps in-frame sequences only and misses some clones. Where compared with another copy, unresolved V genes explain less than half of these, and the others have no known cause. V and J calls and clone size come straight from that table; D and trimming were deduced from the DNA. Here the sample has hundreds of thousands of clones; around 90% occur a single time. About 1.5% of the sample goes to the ten largest clones.

The rearranged chain carries TRBV10-3 and TRBJ2-7, with the D gene possibly TRBD1 or TRBD2, each one fitting 5 bases. The receptor comes from a person aged 18-65 years who received the Ad26.COV2.S COVID-19 vaccine or a placebo. Material: peripheral blood, obtained in a trial of Ad26.COV2.S vaccine versus placebo. CDR3 reads: CATRDQTGHEQYF. The DNA is as follows: TGTGCCACCCGGGACCAAACTGGCCACGAGCAGTACTTC.